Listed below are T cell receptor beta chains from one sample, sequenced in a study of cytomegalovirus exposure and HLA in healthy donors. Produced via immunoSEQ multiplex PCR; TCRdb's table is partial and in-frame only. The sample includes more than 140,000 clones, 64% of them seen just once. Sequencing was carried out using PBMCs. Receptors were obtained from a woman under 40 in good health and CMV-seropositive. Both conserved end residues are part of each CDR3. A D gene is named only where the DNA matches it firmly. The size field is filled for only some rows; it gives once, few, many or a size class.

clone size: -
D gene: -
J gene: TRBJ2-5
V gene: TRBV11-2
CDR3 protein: CASSLVLRQFQETQYF
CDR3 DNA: TGTGCCAGCAGCTTAGTACTCCGACAGTTTCAAGAGACCCAGTACTTC

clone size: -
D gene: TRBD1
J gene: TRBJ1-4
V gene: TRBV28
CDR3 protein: CASSSPGQGDEKLFF
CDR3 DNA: TGTGCCAGCAGTTCACCGGGACAGGGGGATGAAAAACTGTTTTTT

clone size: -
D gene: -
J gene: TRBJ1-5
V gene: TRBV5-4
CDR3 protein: CASSFPYRYSNQPQHF
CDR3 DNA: TGTGCCAGCAGCTTCCCCTACAGATATAGCAATCAGCCCCAGCATTTT

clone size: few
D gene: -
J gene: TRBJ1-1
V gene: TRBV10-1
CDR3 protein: CASSSMGANTEAFF
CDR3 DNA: TGCGCCAGCAGTTCCATGGGGGCGAACACTGAAGCTTTCTTT

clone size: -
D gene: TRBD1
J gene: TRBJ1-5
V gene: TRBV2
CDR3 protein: CASRAGQGGNQPQHF
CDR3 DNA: TGTGCCAGCAGGGCGGGACAGGGAGGCAATCAGCCCCAGCATTTT

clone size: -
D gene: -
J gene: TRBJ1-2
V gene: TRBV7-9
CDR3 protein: CASSPGGYYGYTF
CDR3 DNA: TGTGCCAGCAGCCCGGGGGGGTACTATGGCTACACCTTC

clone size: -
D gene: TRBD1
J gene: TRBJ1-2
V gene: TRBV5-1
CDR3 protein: CASSGTGGHGYTF
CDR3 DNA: TGCGCCAGCAGCGGAACAGGGGGGCATGGCTACACCTTC

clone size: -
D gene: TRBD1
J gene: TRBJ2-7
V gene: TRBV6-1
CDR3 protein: CASVRDSSYEQYF
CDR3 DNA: TGCGCGAGCGTTCGGGACAGCTCCTACGAGCAGTACTTC

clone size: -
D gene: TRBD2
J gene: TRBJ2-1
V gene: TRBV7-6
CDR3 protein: CASTMGLAGGNEQFF
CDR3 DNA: TGTGCCAGCACCATGGGTCTAGCGGGAGGCAATGAGCAGTTCTTC

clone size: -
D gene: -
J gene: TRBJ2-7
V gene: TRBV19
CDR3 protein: CASSIQGRSYEQYF
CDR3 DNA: TGTGCCAGTAGTATTCAAGGGAGGTCCTACGAGCAGTACTTC

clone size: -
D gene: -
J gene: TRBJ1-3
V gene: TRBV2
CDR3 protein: CASSQGLKRGTIYF
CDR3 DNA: TGTGCCAGCTCACAAGGGCTTAAACGGGGCACCATATATTTT

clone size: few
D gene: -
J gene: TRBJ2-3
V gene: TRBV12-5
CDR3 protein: CASDGGYTDTQYF
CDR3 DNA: TGTGCTAGTGACGGGGGATACACAGATACGCAGTATTTT

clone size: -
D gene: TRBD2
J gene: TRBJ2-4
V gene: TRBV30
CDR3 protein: CAWSAGLVASIQYF
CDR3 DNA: TGTGCCTGGAGTGCTGGACTAGTGGCAAGCATTCAGTACTTC

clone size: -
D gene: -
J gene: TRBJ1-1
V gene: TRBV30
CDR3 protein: CAWSGGQFGVNTEAFF
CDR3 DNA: TGTGCCTGGAGTGGGGGTCAGTTCGGGGTTAACACTGAAGCTTTCTTT

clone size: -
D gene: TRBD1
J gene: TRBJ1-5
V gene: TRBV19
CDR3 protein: CASKGTGGKWPQHF
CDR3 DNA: TGTGCCAGCAAAGGGACAGGGGGCAAGTGGCCCCAGCATTTT

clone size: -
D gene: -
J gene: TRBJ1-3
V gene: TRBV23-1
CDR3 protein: CASSQSSGSGNTIYF
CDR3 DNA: TGCGCCAGCAGTCAATCTTCGGGCTCTGGAAACACCATATATTTT

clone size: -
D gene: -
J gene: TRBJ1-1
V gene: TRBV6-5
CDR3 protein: CASRIGVNTEAFF
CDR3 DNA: TGTGCCAGCAGGATAGGGGTGAACACTGAAGCTTTCTTT

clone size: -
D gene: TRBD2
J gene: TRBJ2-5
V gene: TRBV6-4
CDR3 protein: CASSQLAGGQETQYF
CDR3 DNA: TGTGCCAGCAGTCAACTAGCGGGGGGCCAAGAGACCCAGTACTTC

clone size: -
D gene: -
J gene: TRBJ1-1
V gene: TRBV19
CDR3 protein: CASSILGVEAFF
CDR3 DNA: TGTGCCAGTAGTATCTTAGGGGTTGAAGCTTTCTTT

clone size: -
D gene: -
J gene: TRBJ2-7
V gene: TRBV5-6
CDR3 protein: CASSLVVSEQYF
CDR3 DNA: TGTGCCAGCAGCTTGGTCGTTAGCGAGCAGTACTTC

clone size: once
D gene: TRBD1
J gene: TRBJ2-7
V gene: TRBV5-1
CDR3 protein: CASSLGTGGYEQYF
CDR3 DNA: TGCGCCAGCAGCTTGGGGACAGGGGGCTACGAGCAGTACTTC

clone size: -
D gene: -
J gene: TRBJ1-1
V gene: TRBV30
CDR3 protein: CAWFVLGLNTEAFF
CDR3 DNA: TGTGCCTGGTTTGTATTGGGCTTGAACACTGAAGCTTTCTTT

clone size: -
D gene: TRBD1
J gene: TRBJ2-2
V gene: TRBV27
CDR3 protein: CASSDADRGLTGELFF
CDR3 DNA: TGTGCCAGCAGTGACGCGGACAGGGGGCTGACCGGGGAGCTGTTTTTT

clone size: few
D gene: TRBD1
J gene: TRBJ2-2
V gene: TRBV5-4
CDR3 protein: CASRQGQGRNTGELFF
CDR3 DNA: TGTGCCAGCAGACAGGGACAGGGGCGGAACACCGGGGAGCTGTTTTTT

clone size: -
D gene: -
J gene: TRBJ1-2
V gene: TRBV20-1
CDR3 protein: CSARPGHGYTF
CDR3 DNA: TGCAGTGCTAGACCAGGCCATGGCTACACCTTC

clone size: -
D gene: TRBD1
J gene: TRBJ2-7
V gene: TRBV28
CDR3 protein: CASEGQGAVEQYF
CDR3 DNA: TGTGCCAGCGAAGGACAGGGGGCGGTCGAGCAGTACTTC

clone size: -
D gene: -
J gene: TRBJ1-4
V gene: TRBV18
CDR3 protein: CASSPIGLAGSNEKLFF
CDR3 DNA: TGTGCCAGCTCACCAATTGGATTGGCGGGGTCTAATGAAAAACTGTTTTTT

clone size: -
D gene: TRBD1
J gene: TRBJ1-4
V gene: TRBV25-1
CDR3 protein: CASSDPGTGEEKLFF
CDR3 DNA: TGTGCCAGCAGTGACCCCGGGACAGGGGAAGAAAAACTGTTTTTT

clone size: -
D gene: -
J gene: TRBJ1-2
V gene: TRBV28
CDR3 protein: CASSSPWASGYTF
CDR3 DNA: TGTGCCAGCAGTTCGCCGTGGGCTTCTGGCTACACCTTC

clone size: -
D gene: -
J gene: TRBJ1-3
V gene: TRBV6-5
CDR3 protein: CASSSQGRIGNTIYF
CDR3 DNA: TGTGCCAGCAGTTCCCAGGGGCGAATTGGAAACACCATATATTTT

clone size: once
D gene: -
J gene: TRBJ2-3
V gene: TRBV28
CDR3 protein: CASSSPTGPTDTQYF
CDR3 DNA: TGTGCCAGCTCCTCCCCGACAGGACCCACAGATACGCAGTATTTT

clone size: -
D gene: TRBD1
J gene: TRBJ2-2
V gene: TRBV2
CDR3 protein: CASSKDRGGSTGELFF
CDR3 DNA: TGTGCCAGCAGTAAAGACAGGGGCGGAAGTACCGGGGAGCTGTTTTTT